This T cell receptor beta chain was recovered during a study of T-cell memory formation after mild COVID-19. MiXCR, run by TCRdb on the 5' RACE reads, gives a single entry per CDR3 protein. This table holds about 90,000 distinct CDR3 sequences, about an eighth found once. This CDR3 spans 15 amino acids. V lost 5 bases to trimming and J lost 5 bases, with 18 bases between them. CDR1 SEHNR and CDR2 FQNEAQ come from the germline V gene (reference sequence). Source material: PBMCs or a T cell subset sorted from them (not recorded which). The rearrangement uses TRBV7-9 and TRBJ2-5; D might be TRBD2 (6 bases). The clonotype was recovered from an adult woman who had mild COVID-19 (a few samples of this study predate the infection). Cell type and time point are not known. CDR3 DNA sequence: TGTGCCAGCAGCCCCCAAATAGAGGAGGGGGAGACCCAGTACTTC. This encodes CASSPQIEEGETQYF.